The 21 T cell receptor beta chains listed next were all sequenced from one sample in a study of identical twins. Each CDR3 protein is one row after TCRdb ran MiXCR on the 5' RACE reads. Seen here are roughly 630,000 distinct CDR3 sequences, about 7.6% observed once, and the top ten hold around 1.6%. This same sample was also taken into another study, of yellow fever vaccine responses in identical twins.

The sequencing input was PBMCs. The receptors originated from a woman under 30 in good health.

This chain links TRBV5-1 with TRBJ2-5; D is unclear. The CDR3 extends over 16 amino acids. Germline V lookup: CDR1 SGHRS, CDR2 YFSETQ. The ends were cut back, 4 bases at V and 1 base at J, with 17 bases in the middle. In nucleotides, the CDR3 is TGCGCCAGCAGCCCACAAGTGTTGGGCAGCCAAGAGACCCAGTACTTC. Protein: CASSPQVLGSQETQYF. Full variable domain (missing parts from reference TRBV5-1 and TRBJ2-5): KAGVTQTPRYLIKTRGQQVTLSCSPISGHRSVSWYQQTPGQGLQFLFEYFSETQRNKGNFPGRFSGRQFSNSRSEMNVSTLELGDSALYLCASSPQVLGSQETQYFGPGTRLLVL.

The V and J genes are TRBV7-9 and TRBJ2-3, with 7 bases fitting TRBD1. This CDR3 region has 14 residues. V trimming: 11 bases; J trimming: 0 bases; junction bases outside the gene matches: 8. CDR1 SEHNR and CDR2 FQNEAQ come from the germline V gene (reference sequence). CDR3 loop: CALERQGSTDTQYF. Written as DNA, the CDR3 is TGTGCCCTCGAAAGACAGGGAAGCACAGATACGCAGTATTTT.

CDR3 sequence: CASSGGLFAGAGELFF. CDR3 coding DNA: TGTGCCAGCAGTGGGGGACTTTTCGCGGGGGCCGGGGAGCTGTTTTTT. The V gene is TRBV7-9, the J gene TRBJ2-2; 7 positions agree with TRBD2. The CDR3 has 16 residues. V was clipped by 6 bases and J by 6 bases; unmatched bases: 13. Germline loops: CDR1 SEHNR, CDR2 FQNEAQ (reference sequence).

The CDR3 loop reads CASSLRIASTDTQYF. CDR3 nucleotides: TGTGCCAGCAGTTTAAGGATAGCCAGCACAGATACGCAGTATTTT. The chain joins TRBV28 to TRBJ2-3; D remains unclear. The V end was cut by 2 bases, the J end by 0 bases, with 9 bases between. Germline-derived CDR1 and CDR2 are MDHEN and SYDVKM. The CDR3 length is 15 residues.

There are a few counts of this clonotype. The rearrangement uses TRBV28 and TRBJ2-1; D is uncertain. CDR1 and CDR2 (germline): MDHEN, SYDVKM. The germline V and J ends were trimmed by 3 bases and 3 bases, with 12 bases remaining between them. The CDR3 loop spans 15 amino acids. CDR3 sequence (DNA): TGTGCCAGCAGTTTCGACGAAGCCCTCTACAATGAGCAGTTCTTC. This encodes CASSFDEALYNEQFF. Complete variable domain (other parts from reference TRBV28 and TRBJ2-1): DVKVTQSSRYLVKRTGEKVFLECVQDMDHENMFWYRQDPGLGLRLIYFSYDVKMKEKGDIPEGYSVSREKKERFSLILESASTNQTSMYLCASSFDEALYNEQFFGPGTRLTVL.

This chain links TRBV7-2 with TRBJ2-4; D possibly corresponds to TRBD2 (5 bases). V lost 0 bases and J lost 7, with 10 bases in between. Germline loops: CDR1 SGHTA, CDR2 FQGNSA. The CDR3 is 14 amino acids. CDR3 sequence reads: CASSLAASQNIQYF. For the CDR3, the DNA is TGTGCCAGCAGCTTAGCGGCTAGCCAGAACATTCAGTACTTC.

This clonotype was seen a few times. The chain carries TRBV7-8 and TRBJ2-2, with no clear D. The germline CDR1 and CDR2 sequences are SGHVS and FQNEAQ. There are 18 residues in the CDR3. V was trimmed by 1 base and J by 0 bases, leaving 15 bases between them. The CDR3 loop reads CASSLEGVWGTNTGELFF. DNA for the CDR3: TGTGCCAGCAGCTTAGAAGGTGTTTGGGGAACGAACACCGGGGAGCTGTTTTTT.

V and J are TRBV7-3 and TRBJ1-2; 7 bases are shared with TRBD1. The CDR3 consists of 15 residues. V gave up 5 bases and J gave up 2 bases; unmatched junction bases: 8. Germline loops: CDR1 SGHTA, CDR2 FQGTGA. For the CDR3, the DNA is TGTGCCAGCAGCAAAGACAGGGCCACAAACTATGGCTACACCTTC. The encoded protein is CASSKDRATNYGYTF. The full variable domain, with the rest looked up from reference TRBV7-3 and TRBJ1-2, is GAGVSQTPSNKVTEKGKYVELRCDPISGHTALYWYRQSLGQGPEFLIYFQGTGAADDSGLPNDRFFAVRPEGSVSTLKIQRTERGDSAVYLCASSKDRATNYGYTFGSGTRLTVV.

This clonotype was counted a few times. The CDR3 nucleotides are TGTGCCAGCAGTGACCCCCGGCAGGGTAACGATGAGCAGTTCTTC. This translates into CASSDPRQGNDEQFF. V and J are TRBV25-1 and TRBJ2-1; weak D call: TRBD1 (5 bases). CDR1 is MGHDK and CDR2 is SYGVNS in the germline V gene. Between the trimmed V and J ends, which lost 3 bases and 8 bases, there was a span of 17 bases. There are 15 residues in the CDR3.

The rearrangement joins TRBV28 to TRBJ2-7; TRBD2 is a possible D gene (7 bases). There are 15 residues in the CDR3. CDR1 and CDR2 (germline): MDHEN, SYDVKM. V was clipped by 6 bases and J by 2 bases, with 17 bases between them. The chain's CDR3 is CASRDQGGGTYEQYF. Written as DNA, the CDR3 is TGTGCCAGCAGGGACCAGGGAGGGGGAACCTACGAGCAGTACTTC.

Ten or more counts support this clonotype. The rearrangement links TRBV12-3 or TRBV12-4 to TRBJ2-3; 9 positions match TRBD2. The CDR3 length is 15 residues. V was clipped by 7 bases and J by 0 bases; unmatched bases: 5. Here the CDR3 reads CASTLAGLSTDTQYF. CDR3 DNA sequence: TGTGCCAGCACCCTAGCGGGACTCAGCACAGATACGCAGTATTTT.

The V gene is TRBV11-1, the J gene TRBJ1-1; D remains unclear. Germline loops: CDR1 SGHAT, CDR2 FQDESV (reference sequence). V gave up 8 bases and J gave up 0 bases, with 13 bases separating them. The CDR3 totals 14 residues. The CDR3 reads CASGGRGMNTEAFF. The CDR3 bases are TGTGCCAGCGGCGGGCGGGGAATGAACACTGAAGCTTTCTTT.

The table lists this clonotype with many counts. The rearrangement links TRBV12-3 or TRBV12-4 to TRBJ2-5, with a possible D match to TRBD1 (6 bases). This CDR3 contains 13 residues. V lost 11 bases and J 2 bases, leaving 15 bases between the germline ends. The CDR3 reads CASTGQIQETQYF. The CDR3 DNA follows: TGTGCCTCTACAGGGCAGATTCAAGAGACCCAGTACTTC.

This rearrangement joins TRBV20-1 to TRBJ2-7; D is uncertain. Germline V gene data show CDR1 as DFQATT and CDR2 as SNEGSKA (reference sequence). This CDR3 has 13 amino acids. V gave up 0 bases and J gave up 2 bases, with 8 bases separating them. The CDR3 here is CSARDRAAYEQYF. CDR3 in DNA: TGCAGTGCTAGAGATCGGGCCGCCTACGAGCAGTACTTC.

The chain uses TRBV29-1 and TRBJ2-7; a weak D match, TRBD2 (5 bases). The V and J ends lost 3 bases and 3 bases respectively, with 18 bases between them. Germline values: CDR1 SQVTM, CDR2 ANQGSEA. This CDR3 comprises 15 residues. The CDR3, as DNA: TGCAGCGTTGACTCCAATTCAAGAGGGTTCTACGAGCAGTACTTC. It encodes CSVDSNSRGFYEQYF.

This chain links TRBV21-1 with TRBJ1-2; the table's D call TRBD1 went unverified against the DNA. TRBV21-1 is listed as a pseudogene. The CDR3 covers 16 residues. The DNA for the CDR3 is TGTGCCAGCAGCAAAGAGGGACAGGGGGGTTCGTATGGCTACACCTTC. It is translated as CASSKEGQGGSYGYTF.

The table lists this clonotype with many counts. The CDR3 sequence: CASRRDRVTDTQYF. In DNA, the CDR3 is TGTGCCAGCAGGCGGGACAGAGTCACAGATACGCAGTATTTT. The V and J genes are TRBV2 and TRBJ2-3; D may be TRBD1 (7 bases). Trimming took 6 bases from V and 2 from J, leaving 12 bases between them. CDR3 size: 14 residues. The germline V gene encodes CDR1 SNHLY and CDR2 FYNNEI.

This clonotype was detected many times. The chain carries TRBV29-1 and TRBJ2-7; TRBD2 aligns across 9 bases. CDR3 length: 12 residues. After removal of 5 bases from V and 3 bases from J, the junction contained 2 bases not matched to a gene. Germline CDR1 reads SQVTM; CDR2 reads ANQGSEA. The CDR3 region is CSVFSGSYEQYF. For the CDR3, the DNA is TGCAGCGTTTTTAGCGGGAGCTACGAGCAGTACTTC.

The chain couples TRBV6-1 to TRBJ1-6, with 7 bases identical to TRBD1. From germline, CDR1 is MNHNS and CDR2 SASEGT. This CDR3 is built from 15 residues. The V gene end was trimmed by 7 bases and the J gene end by 7 bases; junction bases not matched to a gene: 10. This CDR3 reads CASMIFGDSNSPLHF. The CDR3 DNA follows: TGTGCCAGCATGATCTTCGGGGACAGCAATTCACCCCTCCACTTT.

This clonotype was seen a few times. The gene calls are TRBV12-3 or TRBV12-4 and TRBJ2-3; 8 positions match TRBD2. V shed 3 bases and J 4 bases; nucleotides not matched to a gene: 6. The CDR3 length is 15 residues. The CDR3 protein is CASSFISGSPDTQYF. CDR3 nucleotide sequence: TGTGCCAGCAGTTTTATAAGCGGGAGTCCAGATACGCAGTATTTT.

The chain couples TRBV7-9 to TRBJ1-2, with D perhaps TRBD1 (6 bases). The length of the CDR3 is 14 residues. V was trimmed by 5 bases and J by 3 bases, leaving 13 bases between them. CDR1 and CDR2 (germline): SEHNR, FQNEAQ (reference sequence). CDR3: CASSLEGGHYGYTF. In DNA, the CDR3 is TGTGCCAGCAGCCTAGAGGGGGGACACTATGGCTACACCTTC.